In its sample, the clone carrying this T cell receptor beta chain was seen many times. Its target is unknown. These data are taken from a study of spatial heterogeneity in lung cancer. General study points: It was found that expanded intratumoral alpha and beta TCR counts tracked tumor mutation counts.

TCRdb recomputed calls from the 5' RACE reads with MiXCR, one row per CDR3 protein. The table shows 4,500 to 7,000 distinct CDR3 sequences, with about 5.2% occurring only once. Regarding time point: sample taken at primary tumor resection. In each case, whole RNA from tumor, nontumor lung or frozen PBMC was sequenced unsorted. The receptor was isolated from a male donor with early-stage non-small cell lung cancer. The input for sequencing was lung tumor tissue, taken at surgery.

Written as DNA, the CDR3 is TGCGCCAGCAGCTCCACTAGCAGCTCCTACGAGCAGTACTTC. This translates into CASSSTSSSYEQYF. The chain recombines TRBV5-1 with TRBJ2-7; perhaps TRBD2 as D (6 bases). The CDR3 consists of 14 residues. Between the trimmed V and J ends, which lost 3 bases and 0 bases, there was a span of 10 bases. Germline-derived CDR1 and CDR2 are SGHRS and YFSETQ. The complete variable domain, with remaining parts taken from reference TRBV5-1 and TRBJ2-7, reads KAGVTQTPRYLIKTRGQQVTLSCSPISGHRSVSWYQQTPGQGLQFLFEYFSETQRNKGNFPGRFSGRQFSNSRSEMNVSTLELGDSALYLCASSSTSSSYEQYFGPGTRLTVT.